This passage covers 17 T cell receptor beta chains from one sample sequenced in a study of CD8+ T cells in alopecia areata. cDNA serving as the sequencing template came from extracted, reverse transcribed RNA. Profiled with immunoSEQ multiplex PCR; TCRdb holds only in-frame clones, not every one. The repertoire holds approximately 30,000 clones, around two thirds seen once, with roughly 18% in the top ten. Sequencing was carried out using NKG2D-high CD8+ T cells sorted from blood. These receptors were collected from a human donor with alopecia areata.

This rearrangement joins TRBV4-3 to TRBJ2-3, with D perhaps TRBD1 (6 bases). Trimming cost V 0 bases and J 2 bases, with 12 bases left between them. Germline CDR1 is LGHNA and CDR2 is YSLEER. This CDR3 is 16 amino acids long. This chain's CDR3 is CASSQDARGFTDTQYF. In nucleotides, the CDR3 is TGCGCCAGCAGCCAAGACGCCAGGGGATTCACAGATACGCAGTATTTT.

This clone was seen a handful of times. The chain links TRBV28 to TRBJ2-4, with D possibly being TRBD1 (6 bases). The CDR3 consists of 22 residues. Germline V gene sequence: CDR1 MDHEN, CDR2 SYDVKM. V was trimmed by 5 bases and J by 7 bases, leaving 39 bases between them. This CDR3 is CASSTKTTGSSLRNQASNIQYF. The CDR3 DNA follows: TGTGCCAGCAGTACTAAAACGACAGGTTCAAGCCTTAGGAACCAAGCCTCCAACATTCAGTACTTC.

The chain joins TRBV7-9 to TRBJ1-3; D unresolved. V was clipped by 3 bases and J by 7 bases, with 16 bases between them. Germline V gene lookup returns CDR1 SEHNR and CDR2 FQNEAQ (reference sequence). The CDR3 is made up of 15 amino acids. In nucleotides, the CDR3 is TGTGCCAGCAGCTTTCCTAATGACAAGCATAACACCATATATTTT. Its protein is CASSFPNDKHNTIYF.

This clone was seen more than once but under ten times. V usage is TRBV5-8 and J usage is TRBJ2-7; 7 bases line up with TRBD1. Germline CDR1 and CDR2: SGHTS and YDEGEE. Losses at the gene ends were 1 base for V and 2 bases for J; bases not matched to a gene: 3. The CDR3 consists of 14 residues. The CDR3 DNA sequence: TGTGCCAGCAGCTTGTGGGACAGAGCCTACGAGCAGTACTTC. It encodes CASSLWDRAYEQYF.

This chain connects TRBV29-1 to TRBJ1-2, with D possibly matching TRBD1 (6 bases). Between the trimmed V and J ends, which lost 5 bases and 4 bases, there was a span of 14 bases. From germline, CDR1 is SQVTM and CDR2 ANQGSEA. CDR3 length: 13 amino acids. CDR3 nucleotide sequence: TGCAGCGTTCCGGGACACCAAACCTATGGCTACACCTTC. Protein product: CSVPGHQTYGYTF.

This chain uses TRBV18 with TRBJ1-4, with D possibly TRBD1 on 6 matching bases. This CDR3 is 16 amino acids long. CDR1 is KGHSH, CDR2 LQKENI, per germline. V was trimmed by 2 bases and J by 4 bases, leaving 14 bases between them. CDR3: CASSPVATGRNEKLFF. In DNA, the CDR3 is TGTGCCAGCTCACCAGTCGCCACAGGGCGTAATGAAAAACTGTTTTTT.

This clone was counted only a few times. The chain uses TRBV7-6 and TRBJ2-1; 11 bases are a match to TRBD2. CDR3 length: 17 residues. Germline values: CDR1 SGHVS, CDR2 FNYEAQ. J lost 6 bases, V lost 4 bases, and 11 bases had no gene match. For the CDR3, the DNA is TGTGCCAGCAGCTCTCTAGCGGGGGGCCAGGGGAGCAATGAGCAGTTCTTC. This translates into CASSSLAGGQGSNEQFF.

The chain combines TRBV30 with TRBJ2-3; 10 positions match TRBD2. Germline CDR1 is GTSNPN and CDR2 is SVGIG (reference sequence). V gave up 1 base and J gave up 2 bases; unmatched junction bases: 15. The CDR3 has 19 residues. The CDR3 region has the DNA TGTGCCTGGAGTGGTCGGCTAGCGGGGGCGCCGGGCTACACAGATACGCAGTATTTT. It specifies CAWSGRLAGAPGYTDTQYF.

The chain is built from TRBV7-6 and TRBJ2-3; 7 bases match TRBD2. The CDR3 is 15 amino acids. The J segment lost 1 base and the V segment lost 1 base, leaving 2 bases of the junction unmatched. The germline V gene has CDR1 SGHVS and CDR2 FNYEAQ. DNA of the CDR3: TGTGCCAGCAGCTTAGGAACTAGCGGCACAGATACGCAGTATTTT. As protein: CASSLGTSGTDTQYF.

The J gene is TRBJ2-1, the V gene TRBV2; 12 bases map to TRBD2. The CDR3 is made up of 17 amino acids. Unmatched junction bases numbered 11, after V lost 3 bases and J lost 8 bases. Germline V gene sequence: CDR1 SNHLY, CDR2 FYNNEI. CDR3 sequence reads: CASSDKSSGGAVDEQFF. CDR3 coding DNA: TGTGCCAGCAGTGACAAGTCTAGCGGGGGGGCAGTAGATGAGCAGTTCTTC.

This clone came up a few times. The chain joins TRBV5-1 to TRBJ2-3, with 8 bases that match TRBD2. V shed 1 base and J 6 bases; nucleotides not matched to a gene: 13. The CDR3 is 17 residues long. Germline V gives CDR1 SGHRS, CDR2 YFSETQ. The CDR3 spells CASSLMEAGERGDTQYF. CDR3 nucleotides: TGCGCCAGCAGCTTGATGGAAGCGGGAGAACGGGGGGATACGCAGTATTTT. The whole variable domain, filled in from reference TRBV5-1 and TRBJ2-3, reads KAGVTQTPRYLIKTRGQQVTLSCSPISGHRSVSWYQQTPGQGLQFLFEYFSETQRNKGNFPGRFSGRQFSNSRSEMNVSTLELGDSALYLCASSLMEAGERGDTQYFGPGTRLTVL.

The V call is TRBV23-1, the J call TRBJ2-7; D is perhaps TRBD1 (7 bases). TRBV23-1 is designated an ORF whose function remains uncertain. V shed 4 bases and J shed 4 bases, with 17 bases lying between them. The CDR3 runs 15 residues. The CDR3 bases are TGCGCCAGCAGTCGCCCGCGGGACAGCCAATACGAGCAGTACTTC. Its translation: CASSRPRDSQYEQYF.

The rearrangement links TRBV4-1 to TRBJ2-3; 7 bases map to TRBD2. V was clipped by 3 bases and J by 4 bases; unmatched bases: 7. CDR3 size: 15 residues. Germline V CDR1 and CDR2: MGHRA, YSYEKL. The DNA for the CDR3 is TGCGCCAGCAGCCACAGATGGGAGGGCCCAGATACGCAGTATTTT. It encodes CASSHRWEGPDTQYF.

The genes are TRBV30 and TRBJ2-5; D remains unclear. CDR1 GTSNPN and CDR2 SVGIG come from the germline V gene (reference sequence). The CDR3 runs to 14 residues. The V and J ends lost 0 bases and 2 bases respectively, with 10 bases between them. For the CDR3, the DNA is TGTGCCTGGAGTGTCAAAGGCCGTCAAGAGACCCAGTACTTC. Its translation: CAWSVKGRQETQYF.

The J gene is TRBJ1-1, the V gene TRBV7-2, with D possibly matching TRBD1 (5 bases). Germline V lookup: CDR1 SGHTA, CDR2 FQGNSA. CDR3 length equals 16 residues. V lost 6 bases to trimming and J lost 1 base, with 18 bases between them. CDR3 sequence reads: CASRAAPGTENTEAFF. For the CDR3, the DNA is TGTGCCAGCAGAGCCGCACCCGGGACGGAGAACACTGAAGCTTTCTTT.

The chain employs TRBV30 and TRBJ2-2, with 10 positions matching TRBD1. V trimming: 2 bases; J trimming: 0 bases; junction bases outside the gene matches: 12. This CDR3 has 19 amino acids. CDR1 is GTSNPN and CDR2 is SVGIG in the germline V gene (reference sequence). The CDR3 DNA reads TGTGCCTGGAGTAGAGGGACAGGGGCTGTAAGTGCGAACACCGGGGAGCTGTTTTTT. It encodes CAWSRGTGAVSANTGELFF.

The chain links TRBV27 to TRBJ1-4; no clear D. V dropped 8 bases and J dropped 4 bases, with 11 bases sitting between them. The germline CDR1 and CDR2 sequences are MNHEY and SMNVEV (reference sequence). CDR3 length: 13 amino acids. Here the CDR3 reads CASLGSSNEKLFF. CDR3 coding DNA: TGTGCCAGCCTGGGGAGCAGTAATGAAAAACTGTTTTTT.